This passage covers 19 T cell receptor beta chains from one sample sequenced in a study of graft-versus-host responses after intestinal transplantation. Profiled with immunoSEQ multiplex PCR; TCRdb holds only in-frame clones, not every one. The table records tens of thousands of clones, around 93% of them present only once. These receptors' antigens are unknown. The specimen was unstimulated CD4+ T cells sorted from spleen or lymph node cells, collected before transplant. These receptors all stem from a human donor who was the organ donor for an intestinal transplant.

The rearrangement uses TRBV6-6 and TRBJ1-6, with a weak D call TRBD1 (6 bases). Trimming cost V 3 bases and J 9 bases, with 15 bases left between them. Per the germline V gene, CDR1 is MNHNY and CDR2 is SVGAGI (reference sequence). This CDR3 region has 15 residues. This CDR3 is CASSYEGVLTSPLHF. For the CDR3, the DNA is TGTGCCAGCAGTTATGAGGGGGTCCTTACTTCACCCCTCCACTTT.

V is TRBV6-6 and J is TRBJ1-1; D ambiguous. Germline CDR1 reads MNHNY; CDR2 reads SVGAGI (reference sequence). This CDR3 spans 15 amino acids. The V gene lost 5 bases and the J gene lost 5 bases, with 18 bases spanning the gap. CDR3 DNA sequence: TGTGCCAGCAGTGACCCAAAGGCCCTGGGGACTGAAGCTTTCTTT. Amino acid sequence: CASSDPKALGTEAFF.

This clone appeared a few times. The chain joins TRBV20-1 to TRBJ1-2; D gene uncertain. The germline V gene encodes CDR1 DFQATT and CDR2 SNEGSKA (reference sequence). V shed 0 bases and J shed 4 bases, with 0 bases lying between them. The CDR3 covers 10 residues. CDR3 loop: CSARDYGYTF. The CDR3 DNA reads as TGCAGTGCTAGAGACTATGGCTACACCTTC.

CDR3 protein: CASSFRSAGELFF. The CDR3 nucleotides read TGTGCCAGCAGCTTTCGATCGGCCGGGGAGCTGTTTTTT. The chain couples TRBV7-2 to TRBJ2-2; D is unclear. The V gene's germline CDR1 is SGHTA and CDR2 FQGNSA. Trimming cost V 3 bases and J 6 bases, with 8 bases left between them. The CDR3 runs 13 residues.

This sequence joins TRBV4-1 and TRBJ1-1, with a tentative D call TRBD1 (5 bases). V was clipped by 3 bases and J by 0 bases, with 11 bases between them. CDR3 length: 15 residues. CDR1 MGHRA and CDR2 YSYEKL come from the germline V gene. In DNA, the CDR3 is TGCGCCAGCAGCCAGGGACCGACGATGAACACTGAAGCTTTCTTT. Protein: CASSQGPTMNTEAFF.

This chain joins TRBV2 and TRBJ1-4; TRBD1 agrees at 7 bases. There are 14 residues in the CDR3. The trim removed 8 bases at V and 8 bases at J, leaving 11 bases unmatched. Germline loops: CDR1 SNHLY, CDR2 FYNNEI. The chain's CDR3 is CASSRTEGAEKLFF. DNA for the CDR3: TGTGCCAGCTCACGAACCGAGGGGGCGGAAAAACTGTTTTTT.

This chain uses TRBV28 with TRBJ1-5; D is undetermined. Trimming stripped 11 bases from V and 2 bases from J, with 25 bases between. Germline loops: CDR1 MDHEN, CDR2 SYDVKM. This CDR3 has 17 residues. The CDR3 DNA follows: TGTGCCGCACACGGGAACGTGCTGCACGGTGGCAATCAGCCCCAGCATTTT. Translating gives CAAHGNVLHGGNQPQHF.

V usage is TRBV30 and J usage is TRBJ1-2; D unresolved. Trimming took 3 bases from V and 7 from J, leaving 15 bases between them. The CDR3 length is 13 residues. CDR1 and CDR2 from the germline V gene are GTSNPN and SVGIG (reference sequence). The CDR3 reads CAWSPQAISGYTF. The CDR3 nucleotides are TGTGCCTGGAGCCCCCAGGCGATAAGTGGCTACACCTTC.

This clone was recorded once. This sequence joins TRBV7-2 and TRBJ1-3; 12 nucleotides agree with TRBD1. The trim removed 5 bases at V and 1 base at J, leaving 9 bases unmatched. CDR3 length equals 18 residues. Germline V gene lookup returns CDR1 SGHTA and CDR2 FQGNSA. The CDR3 bases are TGTGCCAGCAGCCCGGTAGGGACAGGGGGCGCTTCTGGAAACACCATATATTTT. Translated: CASSPVGTGGASGNTIYF.

The chain couples TRBV6-1 to TRBJ2-7; maybe TRBD1 (9 bases). This CDR3 spans 14 amino acids. The V end was cut by 6 bases, the J end by 5 bases, with 17 bases between. Germline V gene sequence: CDR1 MNHNS, CDR2 SASEGT. As DNA, the CDR3 is TGTGCCAGCAGCGGGAGGGACAGGGTACACGAGCAGTACTTC. The encoded protein is CASSGRDRVHEQYF.

The rearrangement joins TRBV9 to TRBJ2-3; no reliable D call. Trimming left V 0 bases short and J 0 bases short, with 8 bases between. This CDR3 is built from 15 residues. CDR1 SGDLS and CDR2 YYNGEE come from the germline V gene. For the CDR3, the DNA is TGTGCCAGCAGCGTAGAACAGTTTAGCACAGATACGCAGTATTTT. Encoded protein: CASSVEQFSTDTQYF. Filled out from reference TRBV9 and TRBJ2-3, the complete variable domain reads DSGVTQTPKHLITATGQRVTLRCSPRSGDLSVYWYQQSLDQGLQFLIQYYNGEERAKGNILERFSAQQFPDLHSELNLSSLELGDSALYFCASSVEQFSTDTQYFGPGTRLTVL.

V is TRBV28 and J is TRBJ2-7; D gene uncertain. This CDR3 is built from 12 residues. V lost 6 bases and J 5 bases, leaving 11 bases between the germline ends. Germline V gene sequence: CDR1 MDHEN, CDR2 SYDVKM. This CDR3 reads CASSRVFDEQYF. CDR3 DNA: TGTGCCAGCAGCCGGGTCTTCGACGAGCAGTACTTC.

The chain joins TRBV7-2 to TRBJ1-3; TRBD1 matches at 8 bases. CDR3 length: 15 residues. The V segment lost 5 bases and the J segment 7 bases; nucleotides outside the gene matches: 10. Germline V CDR1 and CDR2: SGHTA, FQGNSA. CDR3 residues: CASSRQTGEVNTIYF. The CDR3 bases are TGTGCCAGCAGCCGACAGACAGGGGAAGTGAACACCATATATTTT.

The chain joins TRBV5-1 to TRBJ2-7; D gene unclear. The germline gives CDR1 SGHRS, CDR2 YFSETQ. V lost 2 bases and J 2 bases, leaving 8 bases between the germline ends. The CDR3 covers 13 residues. The CDR3 sequence is CASSLDGPYEQYF. The CDR3 DNA sequence: TGCGCCAGCAGCTTAGACGGACCCTACGAGCAGTACTTC.

The rearrangement uses TRBV11-2 and TRBJ2-5; TRBD1 might be the D (6 bases). The CDR3 spans 15 residues. In germline, CDR1 is SGHAT, CDR2 FQNNGV. With 5 bases removed from V and 2 bases from J, the gap between germline ends came to 15 bases. The CDR3 loop reads CASSIQQGAQETQYF. The CDR3 DNA reads as TGTGCCAGCAGCATACAACAGGGTGCTCAAGAGACCCAGTACTTC.

This chain connects TRBV9 to TRBJ1-2, with 9 bases aligning to TRBD1. The CDR3 extends over 17 amino acids. From germline, CDR1 is SGDLS and CDR2 YYNGEE. Germline trimming cut 0 bases from V and 8 bases from J; bases unmatched to any gene: 14. CDR3 coding DNA: TGTGCCAGCAGCGTAGCCCCGTCGGGACAGGGATTTGGGGGCTACACCTTC. This gives the protein CASSVAPSGQGFGGYTF.

This rearrangement joins TRBV10-1 to TRBJ2-3; 10 bases align to TRBD1. Germline-derived CDR1 and CDR2 are WNHNN and SYGVQD (reference sequence). The J segment lost 2 bases and the V segment lost 6 bases, leaving 14 bases of the junction unmatched. There are 18 residues in the CDR3. CDR3 loop: CASSSQGWTGGTTDTQYF. CDR3 bases: TGCGCCAGCAGCTCCCAGGGGTGGACAGGGGGTACCACAGATACGCAGTATTTT.

V and J are TRBV9 and TRBJ1-1; D unresolved. Trimming left V 8 bases short and J 4 bases short, with 15 bases between. Germline CDR1 and CDR2: SGDLS and YYNGEE. The length of the CDR3 is 13 residues. In DNA form, the CDR3 reads TGTGCCAGGATTCATGGGTGGATCACTGAAGCTTTCTTT. It yields the protein CARIHGWITEAFF.

The J gene is TRBJ2-3, the V gene TRBV30, with D uncertain. CDR1 is GTSNPN and CDR2 is SVGIG in the germline V gene (reference sequence). CDR3 size: 12 residues. Deletions cut 1 base from V and 4 bases from J, with 6 bases between. CDR3 sequence (DNA): TGTGCCTGGAGTGGGGCGTCAGATACGCAGTATTTT. Translation: CAWSGASDTQYF.